This T cell receptor (beta chain) originates from a study of a mutant IDH1 vaccine in newly diagnosed glioma (dated by TCRdb to about 2021). As for the study more broadly: Patients were given eight vaccinations, in weeks 1, 3, 5, 7, 11, 15, 19 and 23, which matched visits V03 through V10. In the chemotherapy-containing groups, vaccination started alongside temozolomide cycles, whereas in patients who had radiotherapy alone it started 4-6 weeks after radiotherapy. Of the approximately 35 treated patients, approximately 62% were male and roughly 40% were female, and a mean age of 40.4 years was recorded. Prior to enrollment, patients had been given standard therapy consisting of radiotherapy alone, temozolomide alone, or radiochemotherapy with temozolomide, with the combination given to most patients. Peripheral blood samples were drawn at six visits, namely V03 (baseline), V05, V07, V10, V12 and V13. Longitudinal TCRB deep sequencing was done for 25 to 30 treated patients, wherever samples were available for exploratory analyses. Overall study results and their limits: PBMC samples for TCRB deep sequencing were selected based on availability. According to the authors, sample limitations meant that analyses of patient blood samples could not be reproduced. Pseudoprogression seemed to be unrelated to changes in the top peripheral T cell clonotypes found by TCRB sequencing. Immune responses induced by the vaccine were seen in around 94% of patients across multiple MHC alleles.

The CDR3 numbers 13 residues from cysteine through phenylalanine. Just the 39-base CDR3 DNA is kept, in frame starting at base 1. Reading the germline V gene (reference sequence) gives CDR1 LNHDA and CDR2 SQIVND. V is trimmed back by 6 bases and J by 2 bases, and the junction contains 1 base that no gene match accounts for. A word on this clone: This receptor's antigen is unknown. Per-base qualities were not stored, and no clone one base away is much larger.

The meaning of the sample's time point label: week 11, during vaccination. Each vaccine dose, consisting of 300 ug of a 20-mer mutant IDH1 peptide in Montanide, was administered subcutaneously with topical imiquimod. Newly diagnosed WHO grade 3 or 4 IDH1-mutant astrocytomas showing loss of nuclear ATRX were present in the donors. The samples were drawn from NOA16, a multicentre, single-arm, open-label phase I trial in Germany that tested a mutant IDH1 peptide vaccine in humans for the first time. Genomic DNA for TCRB sequencing was isolated from EDTA blood with the DNeasy Blood and Tissue Kit. Receptor amplification or capture employed the immunoSEQ multiplex PCR assay. Rearranged TCR beta chain sequences were amplified with the hsTCRB Kit following the manufacturer's protocol. An Illumina MiSeq was used to sequence the TCRB libraries. The authors' analysis ran thus. Demultiplexing, trimming and gene mapping were performed with the kit vendor's proprietary platform. Entries here come from immuneACCESS through TCRdb and include only in-frame sequences with V and J called. Some clones fail to appear in such tables; in the studies checked, an unresolved V gene covers under half of the shortfall, and the cause of the remainder is unknown. V and J calls plus clone size are reproduced from that table; the DNA served to infer D and trimming. The sample table lists about 62,000 clones, approximately 89% of them with a count of one. The biggest ten clones account for less than 2% of the sample.

The chain employs TRBV19 and TRBJ2-1; TRBD1 fits 7 bases in the junction. The TCR comes from a man between 35 and 55 years old with glioma. Sequenced here: PBMCs, sampled from a glioma patient whose treatment included an IDH1 peptide vaccine. The sequenced DNA: TGTGCCAGTAGGGGACAGACCTACAATGAGCAGTTCTTC. This gives the protein CASRGQTYNEQFF.